This entry describes one T cell receptor (beta chain). The data originate from a study of human T cells and chemical hapten exposure. As for time point: pre-sensitization, week 0. Treatment described: therapeutic diphenylcyclopropenone sensitization with weekly scalp DPC. Those who donated were patients with alopecia, 18 to 70 years of age, and suitable for DPC. TCRdb fed the RACE reads into MiXCR, producing one record per CDR3 protein. Among some 300,000 distinct CDR3 sequences listed, around 5.5% were seen once. The sequences come from whole blood, collected in connection with sensitization to the hapten diphenylcyclopropenone (DPC). The receptor comes from a woman between 18 and 29 years old with alopecia areata. Some clones in this sample may be carry-over from other donors' samples.

This chain's CDR3 is CASSSDGTGGDGYTF. The CDR3, as DNA: TGCGCCAGCAGCTCGGATGGGACAGGGGGCGATGGCTACACCTTC. This chain uses TRBV5-1 with TRBJ1-2, with TRBD1 matching 12 bases. The germline gives CDR1 SGHRS, CDR2 YFSETQ. The V segment lost 3 bases and the J segment 6 bases; nucleotides outside the gene matches: 6. The CDR3 totals 15 residues.